The 20 T cell receptor beta chains listed next were all sequenced from one sample in a study of early T cells in non-severe SARS-CoV-2 infection. MiXCR was run by TCRdb on the 5' RACE reads, yielding one entry per CDR3 protein. The data hold about 21,000 distinct CDR3 sequences, with around 5% observed a single time. The specimen was whole blood, collected at baseline. The source is an adult who was a healthcare worker with PCR-confirmed SARS-CoV-2 infection or an uninfected control (not recorded which).

The gene calls are TRBV14 and TRBJ2-7; 8 bases are a match to TRBD1. Trimming cost V 0 bases and J 6 bases; bases outside gene matches: 4. CDR1 and CDR2 (germline): SGHDN, FVKESK. The CDR3 is 14 residues long. The CDR3 loop is CASSQDRQGSEQYF. The CDR3 coding sequence is TGTGCCAGCAGCCAAGATAGACAGGGGTCCGAGCAGTACTTC. Combining the CDR3 with reference TRBV14 and TRBJ2-7 gives the whole variable domain EAGVTQFPSHSVIEKGQTVTLRCDPISGHDNLYWYRRVMGKEIKFLLHFVKESKQDESGMPNNRFLAERTGGTYSTLKVQPAELEDSGVYFCASSQDRQGSEQYFGPGTRLTVT.

V gene TRBV5-1 combines with J gene TRBJ2-3, with TRBD2 as a possible D gene (5 bases). This CDR3 region has 15 residues. Germline V gene lookup returns CDR1 SGHRS and CDR2 YFSETQ. V dropped 4 bases and J dropped 0 bases, with 12 bases sitting between them. As DNA, the CDR3 is TGCGCCAGCAGCCCCCCCGGGGTAAGCACAGATACGCAGTATTTT. Its translation is CASSPPGVSTDTQYF. Full variable domain (rest looked up from reference TRBV5-1 and TRBJ2-3): KAGVTQTPRYLIKTRGQQVTLSCSPISGHRSVSWYQQTPGQGLQFLFEYFSETQRNKGNFPGRFSGRQFSNSRSEMNVSTLELGDSALYLCASSPPGVSTDTQYFGPGTRLTVL.

This clonotype was found a few times. The CDR3 DNA reads as TGTGCCAGCAGCTACGATGGGCGCGGGTCTAATGAAAAACTGTTTTTT. It encodes CASSYDGRGSNEKLFF. The rearrangement joins TRBV7-3 to TRBJ1-4, with D uncertain. Trimming removed 4 bases from V and 3 bases from J, with 15 bases in between. Germline V CDR1 and CDR2: SGHTA, FQGTGA. The CDR3 has 16 residues.

This clonotype has only a few counts. This rearrangement joins TRBV19 to TRBJ1-5; D gene ambiguous. Trimming left V 5 bases short and J 5 bases short, with 13 bases between. This CDR3 has 14 residues. CDR1 and CDR2 from the germline V gene are LNHDA and SQIVND (reference sequence). CDR3 in DNA: TGTGCCAGTAGTCCGGTCGTCCAATATCAGCCCCAGCATTTT. Protein: CASSPVVQYQPQHF.

This clonotype was recorded a few times. The chain couples TRBV12-5 to TRBJ2-2; 10 bases line up with TRBD2. Germline V lookup: CDR1 LGHNT, CDR2 FRNRAP. The CDR3 is made up of 14 amino acids. Losses at the gene ends were 6 bases for V and 4 bases for J; bases not matched to a gene: 2. Here the CDR3 reads CASGPSGGTGELFF. In DNA, the CDR3 is TGTGCTAGTGGCCCTAGCGGGGGCACCGGGGAGCTGTTTTTT.

The sample holds a few counts of this clonotype. The CDR3 region is CASSSEAGGFQFF. As DNA, the CDR3 is TGTGCCAGCAGTTCCGAAGCGGGGGGGTTTCAGTTCTTC. The chain is built from TRBV12-3 or TRBV12-4 and TRBJ2-1; 10 bases fit TRBD2. The trim removed 4 bases at V and 13 bases at J, leaving 7 bases unmatched. The CDR3 spans 13 residues.

This clonotype was observed a handful of times. This chain connects TRBV7-3 to TRBJ2-7; no reliable D call. Germline V gene lookup returns CDR1 SGHTA and CDR2 FQGTGA. This CDR3 has 14 amino acids. With 4 bases removed from V and 0 bases from J, the gap between germline ends came to 10 bases. The CDR3 sequence: CASSSRGPSYEQYF. DNA for the CDR3: TGTGCCAGCAGCTCCCGCGGACCCTCCTACGAGCAGTACTTC.

This clonotype was observed a few times. This chain joins TRBV3-2 and TRBJ2-5; TRBD1 is the table's D call and was not checked against the DNA. TRBV3-2 counts as a pseudogene. The CDR3 consists of 16 residues. CDR3 loop: CASSQGAGARQETQYF. The CDR3 DNA reads TGTGCCAGCAGCCAAGGGGCAGGGGCCCGACAAGAGACCCAGTACTTC.

Within the sample, this clonotype is medium-sized. Compared with germline, one end of the junction differs, possibly owing to a read error. The chain couples TRBV7-9 to TRBJ2-5; D may be TRBD1 (5 bases). CDR1 is SEHNR and CDR2 is FQNEAQ in the germline V gene (reference sequence). There are 12 residues in the CDR3. The CDR3 DNA reads as TGTGCCAGCAGCCTTATCGCAGGAACAGGTCACTTC. This codes for CASSLIAGTGHF.

This clonotype has ten or more counts. The chain is built from TRBV15 and TRBJ1-1, with D tentatively TRBD1 (6 bases). V was shortened by 1 base and J by 7 bases, with 13 bases between the two germline ends. Germline lookup yields CDR1 LNHNV and CDR2 YYDKDF (reference sequence). The CDR3 sequence is 14 residues long. CDR3 sequence (DNA): TGTGCCACCAGCAGAGGCCAGGGGAAGGATGAAGCTTTCTTT. Translation gives CATSRGQGKDEAFF. Filled out from reference TRBV15 and TRBJ1-1, the complete variable domain reads DAMVIQNPRYQVTQFGKPVTLSCSQTLNHNVMYWYQQKSSQAPKLLFHYYDKDFNNEADTPDNFQSRRPNTSFCFLDIRSPGLGDTAMYLCATSRGQGKDEAFFGQGTRLTVV.

This clonotype was seen a few times. The V gene is TRBV9, the J gene TRBJ2-5; 7 nucleotides match TRBD2. The J segment lost 5 bases and the V segment lost 2 bases, leaving 12 bases of the junction unmatched. This CDR3 has 16 residues. Germline lookup yields CDR1 SGDLS and CDR2 YYNGEE. The CDR3 nucleotides are TGTGCCAGCAGCGTGGGGGAGCGGGACTGGCGGGAGACCCAGTACTTC. Translated, it gives CASSVGERDWRETQYF.

The chain links TRBV12-3 or TRBV12-4 to TRBJ2-1; D ambiguous. V shed 5 bases and J shed 0 bases, with 14 bases lying between them. This CDR3 spans 16 amino acids. The CDR3 coding sequence is TGTGCCAGCAGTCCCCCTGCAGCGAACTCCTACAATGAGCAGTTCTTC. Its protein product is CASSPPAANSYNEQFF.

This clonotype was recorded many times. This chain connects TRBV7-6 to TRBJ2-1; maybe TRBD1 (5 bases). The CDR3 length is 16 residues. CDR1 and CDR2 from the germline V gene are SGHVS and FNYEAQ. Trimming cost V 5 bases and J 7 bases, with 21 bases left between them. The CDR3 DNA reads TGTGCCAGCAGCGAGACAGACATGGCTTGGCGGAATGAGCAGTTCTTC. Translated: CASSETDMAWRNEQFF.

This clonotype is medium-sized. The gene calls are TRBV18 and TRBJ2-1; 10 bases are a match to TRBD1. CDR1 is KGHSH and CDR2 is LQKENI in the germline V gene. The CDR3 length is 15 residues. The ends lost 2 bases at V and 9 bases at J; junction bases unmatched: 7. CDR3 sequence (DNA): TGTGCCAGCTCACCAATCTGGACAGGGGGAGGTGAGCAGTTCTTC. This sequence encodes CASSPIWTGGGEQFF. The full variable domain, completed using reference TRBV18 and TRBJ2-1, is NAGVMQNPRHLVRRRGQEARLRCSPMKGHSHVYWYRQLPEEGLKFMVYLQKENIIDESGMPKERFSAEFPKEGPSILRIQQVVRGDSAAYFCASSPIWTGGGEQFFGPGTRLTVL.

This clonotype has just a few counts. The V call is TRBV12-3 or TRBV12-4, the J call TRBJ1-2, with a possible D match to TRBD1 (6 bases). Between the trimmed V and J ends, which lost 5 bases and 8 bases, there was a span of 12 bases. CDR3 length: 12 amino acids. The CDR3 sequence is CASSRGGYGYTF. CDR3 nucleotides: TGTGCCAGCAGTCGGGGGGGCTACGGCTACACCTTC.

A word on this clonotype: A much larger clone differs by one base, so this may be a read error. This rearrangement joins TRBV20-1 to TRBJ2-7; D possibly corresponds to TRBD1 (5 bases). This CDR3 has 14 residues. The germline gives CDR1 DFQATT, CDR2 SNEGSKA (reference sequence). Trimming pared 2 bases from V and 2 bases from J, leaving 13 bases between. Written as DNA, the CDR3 is TGCAGTGCTAGACCCTGGTGGGGCACCTACGAGCAGTACTTC. This gives the protein CSARPWWGTYEQYF.

This clonotype was detected ten times or more. V usage is TRBV6-5 and J usage is TRBJ2-2; D might be TRBD1 or TRBD2, each matching 5 bases. This CDR3 is 13 amino acids long. Trimming left V 6 bases short and J 6 bases short, with 11 bases between. The germline gives CDR1 MNHEY, CDR2 SVGAGI. Written as DNA, the CDR3 is TGTGCCAGCAGCCTAGCAGGGTCCGGGGAGCTGTTTTTT. It specifies CASSLAGSGELFF.

The sample holds many counts of this clonotype. The rearrangement joins TRBV7-9 to TRBJ1-5; the D gene is possibly TRBD1 (6 bases). Germline CDR1 is SEHNR and CDR2 is FQNEAQ (reference sequence). CDR3 length: 15 residues. V was trimmed by 5 bases and J by 4 bases, leaving 15 bases between them. The DNA of the CDR3 is TGTGCCAGCAGCATCGGACAGTCAAGAAATCAGCCCCAGCATTTT. Encoded protein: CASSIGQSRNQPQHF.

This clonotype is deemed medium-sized. V and J are TRBV7-2 and TRBJ1-1; D remains ambiguous. Germline V gene lookup returns CDR1 SGHTA and CDR2 FQGNSA. The CDR3 loop spans 14 amino acids. V shed 3 bases and J shed 2 bases, with 10 bases lying between them. The CDR3: CASSFMGINTEAFF. CDR3 bases: TGTGCCAGCAGCTTTATGGGAATTAACACTGAAGCTTTCTTT.

By share, this clonotype ranks as medium-sized. This sequence joins TRBV3-2 and TRBJ2-1; whether TRBD1, the table's D call, matches the DNA was not checked. TRBV3-2 is a pseudogene segment. The CDR3 has 15 amino acids. This CDR3 is CASSGHLSSYNEQFF. Written as DNA, the CDR3 is TGTGCCAGCAGCGGACACCTGAGCTCCTACAATGAGCAGTTCTTC.